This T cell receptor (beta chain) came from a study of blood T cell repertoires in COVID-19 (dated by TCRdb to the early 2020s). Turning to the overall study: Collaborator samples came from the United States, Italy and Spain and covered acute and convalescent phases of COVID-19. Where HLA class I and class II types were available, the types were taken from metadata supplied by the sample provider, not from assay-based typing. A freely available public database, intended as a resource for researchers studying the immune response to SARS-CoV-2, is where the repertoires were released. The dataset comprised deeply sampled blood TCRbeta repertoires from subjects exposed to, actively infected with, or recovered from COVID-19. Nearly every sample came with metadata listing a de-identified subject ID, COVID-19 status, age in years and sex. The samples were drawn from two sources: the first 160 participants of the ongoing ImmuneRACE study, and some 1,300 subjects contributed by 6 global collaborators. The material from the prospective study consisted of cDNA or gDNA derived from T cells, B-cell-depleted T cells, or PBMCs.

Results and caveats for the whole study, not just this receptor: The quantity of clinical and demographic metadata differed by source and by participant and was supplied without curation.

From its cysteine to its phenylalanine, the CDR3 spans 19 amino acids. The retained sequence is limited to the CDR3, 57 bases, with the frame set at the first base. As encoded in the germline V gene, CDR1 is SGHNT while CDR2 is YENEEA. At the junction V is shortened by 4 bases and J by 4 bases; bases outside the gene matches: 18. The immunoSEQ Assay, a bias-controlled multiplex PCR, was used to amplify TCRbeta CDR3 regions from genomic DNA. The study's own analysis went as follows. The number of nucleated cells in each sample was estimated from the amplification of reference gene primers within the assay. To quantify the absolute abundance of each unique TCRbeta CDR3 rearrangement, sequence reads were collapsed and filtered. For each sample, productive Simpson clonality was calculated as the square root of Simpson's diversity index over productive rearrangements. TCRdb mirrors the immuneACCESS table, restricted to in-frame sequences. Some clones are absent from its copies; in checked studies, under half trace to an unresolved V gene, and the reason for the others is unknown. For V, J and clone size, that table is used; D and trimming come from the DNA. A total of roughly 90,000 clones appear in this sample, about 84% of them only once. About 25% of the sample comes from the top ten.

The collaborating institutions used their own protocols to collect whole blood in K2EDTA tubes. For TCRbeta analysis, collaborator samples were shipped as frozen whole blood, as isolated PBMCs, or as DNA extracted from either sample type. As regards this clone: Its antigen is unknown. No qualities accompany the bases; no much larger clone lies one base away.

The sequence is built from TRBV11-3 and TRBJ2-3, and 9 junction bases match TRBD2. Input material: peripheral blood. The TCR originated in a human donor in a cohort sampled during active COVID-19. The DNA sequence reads TGTGCCAGCAGCTCACTAGAGGCCGCGGGAGGGCTTTTGGCAGATACGCAGTATTTT. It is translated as CASSSLEAAGGLLADTQYF.